The T cell receptor beta chain described here comes from a study of blood T cell repertoires in COVID-19. Per the study methods: Amplification of reference gene primers provided the estimated nucleated cell counts. Clones were sequenced by immunoSEQ multiplex PCR, and TCRdb holds only the in-frame ones, with some missing. For V, J and clone size, that table is used; D and trimming come from the DNA. Of about 190,000 clones in the sample, 82% were seen once. In terms of age and location, participants ranged from about 18 to 100 years and lived in fewer than 30 US areas. Donors were grouped by their self-reported clinical history. CDR3 length: 16 residues. The germline CDR1 and CDR2 sequences are SGHRS and YFSETQ. The V and J ends lost 1 base and 6 bases respectively, with 16 bases between them.

This chain uses TRBV5-1 with TRBJ1-4; D not resolved. Sample: PBMCs or T cells enriched from blood (not recorded which). The clonotype was recovered from a woman aged 55-69 years with acute COVID-19. The CDR3 loop is CASSLYGVAGDEKLFF. The DNA for the CDR3 is TGCGCCAGCAGCTTGTATGGGGTGGCCGGGGATGAAAAACTGTTTTTT.